This T cell receptor (beta chain) is from a study of blood T cells in healthy people across ages. Regarding the study as a whole: TCR beta diversity per million T cells fell roughly linearly with age. Among long-lived donors, naive CD4+ cells were more numerous and diversity higher than in aged donors.

The trim removed 5 bases at V and 8 bases at J, leaving 12 bases unmatched. The CDR3 extends over 15 amino acids. Each sample yielded at least 7 million isolated PBMCs. The second PCR ran roughly 7 to 11 cycles with a sample-barcoded 5' primer and J-beta primers. TCRdb reprocessed the 5' RACE reads via MiXCR and lists one record per CDR3 protein. The table shows some 880,000 distinct CDR3 sequences, with approximately 35% occurring only once. Comment on this clonotype: The antigen is unknown.

This receptor was taken from a man younger than 35 in good health. The rearrangement uses TRBV12-3 or TRBV12-4 and TRBJ1-2; 9 positions match TRBD1. Sequenced input: blood. The CDR3 DNA follows: TGTGCCAGCAGTCCGCTAACGGGACAGGGATACGGCTACACCTTC. Translating it yields CASSPLTGQGYGYTF.